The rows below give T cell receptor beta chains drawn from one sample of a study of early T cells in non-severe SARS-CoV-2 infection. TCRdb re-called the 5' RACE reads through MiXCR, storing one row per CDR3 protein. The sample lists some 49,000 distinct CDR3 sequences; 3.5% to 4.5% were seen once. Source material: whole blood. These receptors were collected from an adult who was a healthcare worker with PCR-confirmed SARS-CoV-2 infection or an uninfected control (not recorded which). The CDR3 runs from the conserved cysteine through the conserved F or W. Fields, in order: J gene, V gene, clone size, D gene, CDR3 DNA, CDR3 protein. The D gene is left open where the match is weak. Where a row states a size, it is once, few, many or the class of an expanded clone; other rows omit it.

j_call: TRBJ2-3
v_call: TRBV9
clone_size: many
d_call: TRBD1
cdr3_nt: TGTGCCAGCAGCGTAGCTGGGACAGGGAGAACAGATACGCAGTATTTT
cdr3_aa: CASSVAGTGRTDTQYF

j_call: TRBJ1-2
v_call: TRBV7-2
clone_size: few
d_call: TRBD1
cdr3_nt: TGTGCCAGCAGCCCAGGACAGGGAACGGGATGGAGCTATGGCTACACCTTC
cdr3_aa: CASSPGQGTGWSYGYTF

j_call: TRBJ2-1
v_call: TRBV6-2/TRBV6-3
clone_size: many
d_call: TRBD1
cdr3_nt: TGTGCCAGCAGCCGGACAGGGCAAAAGGCCTACAATGAGCAGTTCTTC
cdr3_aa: CASSRTGQKAYNEQFF

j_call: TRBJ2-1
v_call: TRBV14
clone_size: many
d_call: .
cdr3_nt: TGTGCCAGCAGCCAAAAAGGGTTCTACAATGAGCAGTTCTTC
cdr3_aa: CASSQKGFYNEQFF

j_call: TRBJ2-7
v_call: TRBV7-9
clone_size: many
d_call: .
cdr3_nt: TGTGCCAGCAGCCGGGACTTCTCCTACGAGCAGTACTTC
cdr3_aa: CASSRDFSYEQYF

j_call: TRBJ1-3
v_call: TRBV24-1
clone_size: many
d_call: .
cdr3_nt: TGTGCCACCAGTGCCCCGGGGGACTCCACCAACACCATATATTTT
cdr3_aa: CATSAPGDSTNTIYF

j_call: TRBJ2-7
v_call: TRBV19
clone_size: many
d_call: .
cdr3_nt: TGTGCCAGTAGTCCAAGAATGACAGAATCCTACGAGCAGTACTTC
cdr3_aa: CASSPRMTESYEQYF

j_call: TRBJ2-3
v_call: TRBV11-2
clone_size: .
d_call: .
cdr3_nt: TGTGCCAGCAGCCCCTCTCTTGCAGATACGCAGTATTTT
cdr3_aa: CASSPSLADTQYF

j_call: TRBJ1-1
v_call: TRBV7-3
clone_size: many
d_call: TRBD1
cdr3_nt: TGTGCCAGCAGCCCCCAGACAGGGCAGAACACTGAAGCTTTCTTT
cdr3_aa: CASSPQTGQNTEAFF

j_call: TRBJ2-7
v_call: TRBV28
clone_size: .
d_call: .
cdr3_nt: TGTGCCAGCAGTTTGCCGACATCGGAGCAGTACTTC
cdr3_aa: CASSLPTSEQYF

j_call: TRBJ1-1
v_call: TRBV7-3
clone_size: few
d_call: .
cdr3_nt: TGTGCCAGCAGCTTAAAGGGCGGGGAGAACACTGAAGCTTTCTTT
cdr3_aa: CASSLKGGENTEAFF

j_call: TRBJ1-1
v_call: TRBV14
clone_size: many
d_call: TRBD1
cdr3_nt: TGTGCCAGCAGCCAAGCTGGCAGGGGGCGTGAAGCTTTCTTT
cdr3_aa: CASSQAGRGREAFF

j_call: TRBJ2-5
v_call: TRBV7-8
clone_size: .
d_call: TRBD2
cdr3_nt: TGTGCCAGCAGCTTACGGCGACTAGCGGGAGGGGAGACCCAGTACTTC
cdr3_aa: CASSLRRLAGGETQYF

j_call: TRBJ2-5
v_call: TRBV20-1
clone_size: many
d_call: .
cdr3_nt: TGCAGTGCTAGAGATCTCCAGGGGACGCCAGAGACCCAGTACTTC
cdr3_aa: CSARDLQGTPETQYF

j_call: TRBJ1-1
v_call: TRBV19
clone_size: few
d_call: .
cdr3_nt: TGTGCCAGTAGTCTCCTCGGGGTGAACACTGAAGCTTTCTTT
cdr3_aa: CASSLLGVNTEAFF

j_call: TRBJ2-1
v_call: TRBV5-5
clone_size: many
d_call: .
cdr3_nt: TGTGCCAGCAGCTTGGCCCTGGCGGGCCAACTTTACAATGAGCAGTTCTTC
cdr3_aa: CASSLALAGQLYNEQFF

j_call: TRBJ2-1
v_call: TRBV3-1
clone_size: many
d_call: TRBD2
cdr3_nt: TGTGCCAGCAGCCAAGAAATAGCGGGGGGGCCTAGTGAGCAGTTCTTC
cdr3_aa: CASSQEIAGGPSEQFF